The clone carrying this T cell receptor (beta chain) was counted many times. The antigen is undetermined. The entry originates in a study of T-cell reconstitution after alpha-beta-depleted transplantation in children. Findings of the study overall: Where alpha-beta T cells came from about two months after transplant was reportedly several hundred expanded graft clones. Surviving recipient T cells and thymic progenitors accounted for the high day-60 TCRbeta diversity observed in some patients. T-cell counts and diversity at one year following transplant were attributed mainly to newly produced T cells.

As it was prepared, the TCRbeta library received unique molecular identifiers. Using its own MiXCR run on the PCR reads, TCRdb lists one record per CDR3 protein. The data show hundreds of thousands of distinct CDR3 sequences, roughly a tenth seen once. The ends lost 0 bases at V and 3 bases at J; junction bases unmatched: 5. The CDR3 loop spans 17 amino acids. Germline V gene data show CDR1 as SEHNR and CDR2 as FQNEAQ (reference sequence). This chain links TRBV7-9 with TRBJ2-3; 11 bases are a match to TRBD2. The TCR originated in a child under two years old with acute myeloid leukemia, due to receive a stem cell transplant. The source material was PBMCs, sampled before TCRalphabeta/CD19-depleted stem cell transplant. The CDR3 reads CASSLASLAGGTDTQYF. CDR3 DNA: TGTGCCAGCAGCTTAGCCTCTCTAGCGGGAGGTACAGATACGCAGTATTTT.